This TCR beta chain was obtained from a study of breast tumors, draining lymph nodes, adjacent tissues listed by TCRdb under 2016. Notes on the research overall: TCR beta repertoires were compared across tumor, adjacent nontumor tissue and axillary lymph nodes obtained from breast cancer patients. In human breast cancer, the study set out to evaluate how tumor, surrounding tissue and draining lymph node repertoires relate to one another and whether T cells may move between these sites.

This clonotype was picked up many times. It has no known antigen specificity. No clone much larger than this one lies a single base away; base qualities are absent. The axillary draining lymph nodes of breast cancer patients were the source of the lymph node samples. Sequenced using an Illumina HiSeq 2000. Multiplex PCR amplification was used to generate the TCR beta chain libraries. The amplified TCR beta chain products were analyzed by high-throughput sequencing. TCRdb's own reprocessing of the public reads used fastp at Q25 and MiXCR and kept productive beta chains. Merged by CDR3 protein, the rows form single entries marked with the most common genes and DNA. The sample contains under 250,000 distinct CDR3 sequences, about a third of them found a single time. The top ten constitute 1.2% to 1.5% of the sample. What the authors observed across the whole study: The conclusion that tumor T cells originate in lymph nodes was presented as consistent with a hypothesis rather than as directly demonstrated. Tumors showed preferential V and J gene usage, and their T-cell repertoire diversity fell below that of lymph nodes yet above that of nontumor tissue. Tumor and nontumor tissue repertoires were found to be significantly more similar in luminal-like than in basal-like breast cancer. A scenario in which most tumor T cells derive from the lymph node and then expand within tumor tissue was judged to be consistent with the data.

V and J lose 1 base and 3 bases, and a span of 28 bases separates them. CDR1 and CDR2, per the germline V gene, are SGHTA and FQGNSA. Taken from cysteine to phenylalanine, the CDR3 has 20 residues. Kept here is only the CDR3 DNA, which spans 60 bases and is read in frame from base 1. The chain links TRBV7-2 with TRBJ2-7; the D element might be TRBD1 or TRBD2, as each aligns at 6 bases. Sequencing was performed on axillary lymph node tissue. The TCR comes from a female donor with breast cancer. Some clones in this sample may be carry-over from other donors' samples. The DNA is TGTGCCAGCAGCTTAGATGGGGTGGGGAACAGGGTGGGGGGCCGCTACGAGCAGTACTTC. Its protein is CASSLDGVGNRVGGRYEQYF.